This T cell receptor beta chain came from a study of blood T cell repertoires in COVID-19. Across the whole study: Sites in the United States, Italy and Spain provided acute and convalescent COVID-19 samples. From T cells, B-cell-depleted T cells, or PBMCs came the material, which was cDNA or gDNA.

Per the original data handling: Reference gene primers were amplified, and this amplification served to estimate nucleated cell counts. Here immunoSEQ multiplex PCR was the method, and the copy in TCRdb shows in-frame clones only, minus some. The V and J calls and clone size are taken from that table; D and trimming were inferred from the DNA. The data show roughly 64,000 clones, around 86% seen once. Sequencing was done on a sample of peripheral blood. The TCR was taken from a man aged 40-55 years with acute or convalescent COVID-19.

The CDR3 here is CASSLSFSPLTEAFF. The CDR3 DNA follows: TGCGCCAGCAGCTTGAGCTTCTCCCCCCTCACTGAAGCTTTCTTT. The J gene is TRBJ1-1, the V gene TRBV5-1; D unclear. The germline V gene encodes CDR1 SGHRS and CDR2 YFSETQ. The CDR3 has 15 amino acids. Trimming took off 1 base at V and 4 bases at J, with 14 bases between the two ends.